These 32 T cell receptor beta chains came from one sample sequenced in a study of response to subunit inactivated influenza vaccine (dated by TCRdb to between 2017 and 2018). Preparation of the library involved RT-PCR. The run used an Illumina HiSeq 2500. TCRdb took the public reads, trimmed them with fastp at Q25, ran MiXCR for clone calling and kept in-frame beta chains. Each entry is one CDR3 protein sequence, shown with its most common DNA and genes. The sample contains 530,000 or so distinct CDR3 sequences, 10% to 15% of them found a single time. The ten largest account for approximately 10% of the sample. Sequenced material: PBMCs from blood, taken on the day of vaccination. The receptor set was obtained from a man aged 45-65 years who received an inactivated influenza vaccine. Donor details come from another sample of the same person, matched by shared clones.

The chain links TRBV12-3 or TRBV12-4 to TRBJ2-1; maybe TRBD2 (5 bases). The CDR3 spans 16 residues. The germline V and J ends were trimmed by 8 bases and 0 bases, with 17 bases remaining between them. CDR3: CASRGSSPSSYNEQFF. CDR3 DNA: TGTGCCAGCCGAGGGAGCTCTCCGAGCTCCTACAATGAGCAGTTCTTC.

This chain joins TRBV5-1 and TRBJ2-3; 9 bases line up with TRBD1. Germline V CDR1 and CDR2: SGHRS, YFSETQ. The CDR3 runs 17 residues. Trimming took 3 bases from V and 2 from J; bases not matched to a gene: 10. CDR3 residues: CASSWTGDRANTDTQYF. As DNA, the CDR3 is TGCGCCAGCAGCTGGACTGGGGACAGGGCAAACACAGATACGCAGTATTTT. Full variable domain (outside the CDR3, taken from reference TRBV5-1 and TRBJ2-3): KAGVTQTPRYLIKTRGQQVTLSCSPISGHRSVSWYQQTPGQGLQFLFEYFSETQRNKGNFPGRFSGRQFSNSRSEMNVSTLELGDSALYLCASSWTGDRANTDTQYFGPGTRLTVL.

This clonotype appeared a few times. The chain employs TRBV20-1 and TRBJ1-1; D is ambiguous. V lost 0 bases and J lost 1, with 21 bases in between. This CDR3 has 18 residues. CDR1 DFQATT and CDR2 SNEGSKA come from the germline V gene (reference sequence). This chain's CDR3 is CSARDSDRALAANTEAFF. CDR3 in DNA: TGCAGTGCTAGAGATAGCGACCGGGCCCTCGCAGCGAACACTGAAGCTTTCTTT.

The chain recombines TRBV6-2 or TRBV6-3 with TRBJ1-6; D is uncertain. The CDR3 runs 15 residues. CDR1 MNHEY and CDR2 SVGEGT come from the germline V gene. The V gene lost 2 bases and the J gene lost 14 bases, with 19 bases spanning the gap. CDR3 bases: TGTGCCAGCAGTTACCTGCGGGCCCCCGGCATCTCCCTCCACTTT. Translated, it gives CASSYLRAPGISLHF.

This clonotype was counted a few times. The rearrangement uses TRBV20-1 and TRBJ1-1; 7 nucleotides align to TRBD1. CDR1 DFQATT and CDR2 SNEGSKA come from the germline V gene (reference sequence). The CDR3 has 11 amino acids. Unmatched junction bases numbered 4, after V lost 5 bases and J lost 7 bases. CDR3 loop: CSASQGFEAFF. In nucleotides, the CDR3 is TGCAGTGCTTCACAGGGGTTTGAAGCTTTCTTT.

There are many counts of this clonotype. The chain is built from TRBV28 and TRBJ2-3; weak D call: TRBD2 (6 bases). The CDR3 extends over 15 amino acids. V shed 4 bases and J shed 3 bases, with 14 bases lying between them. In germline, CDR1 is MDHEN, CDR2 SYDVKM. The CDR3 loop reads CASSSDLGRTDTQYF. CDR3 bases: TGTGCCAGCAGTTCTGACCTCGGGAGAACAGATACGCAGTATTTT.

The CDR3 reads CASSPLGQGTEAFF. Here the CDR3 DNA reads TGTGCCAGCTCACCTTTGGGACAGGGCACTGAAGCTTTCTTT. The chain combines TRBV18 with TRBJ1-1, with 9 bases that match TRBD1. This CDR3 comprises 14 residues. Losses at the gene ends were 3 bases for V and 4 bases for J; bases not matched to a gene: 3. Germline CDR1 reads KGHSH; CDR2 reads LQKENI.

The genes are TRBV4-2 and TRBJ1-1, with 8 positions matching TRBD1. The CDR3 has 15 amino acids. V dropped 4 bases and J dropped 5; count of bases not matched to a gene: 9. CDR1 and CDR2 (germline): LGHNA, YNFKEQ. The CDR3 DNA follows: TGTGCCAGCAGCCTGACAGGGGACGGGAAAACTGAAGCTTTCTTT. This translates into CASSLTGDGKTEAFF.

The chain has TRBV5-1 and TRBJ1-4; D might be TRBD1 (6 bases). Trimming removed 6 bases at V and 5 bases at J, with 11 bases between. This CDR3 region has 13 residues. Germline loops: CDR1 SGHRS, CDR2 YFSETQ. The CDR3, as DNA: TGCGCCAGCAAGAACAGGGAAAATGAAAAACTGTTTTTT. It translates to CASKNRENEKLFF.

This clonotype occurred a few times. V is TRBV7-9 and J is TRBJ2-7; 7 bases line up with TRBD1. The CDR3 covers 17 residues. Germline V gene sequence: CDR1 SEHNR, CDR2 FQNEAQ (reference sequence). Germline trimming cut 4 bases from V and 0 bases from J; bases unmatched to any gene: 12. Here the CDR3 DNA reads TGTGCCAGCAGCTCCCCCAAACAGGGGTCTCGCTCCTACGAGCAGTACTTC. Its translation is CASSSPKQGSRSYEQYF.

This sequence joins TRBV6-1 and TRBJ1-6; possibly TRBD1 for D (5 bases). The V gene lost 1 base and the J gene lost 0 bases, with 10 bases spanning the gap. CDR1 and CDR2 (germline): MNHNS, SASEGT. CDR3 length: 17 residues. The CDR3 region has the DNA TGTGCCAGCAGTGAAGTTGGGGGGAGCTCCTATAATTCACCCCTCCACTTT. It specifies CASSEVGGSSYNSPLHF.

In this sample, this clonotype turned up a few times. The chain has TRBV5-1 and TRBJ2-3; perhaps D is TRBD1 or TRBD2 (5 bases each). Germline V gene sequence: CDR1 SGHRS, CDR2 YFSETQ. Trimming took off 6 bases at V and 0 bases at J, with 11 bases between the two ends. The CDR3 is 14 residues long. The CDR3 protein is CASIRDGSTDTQYF. CDR3 nucleotide sequence: TGCGCCAGCATCCGGGACGGAAGCACAGATACGCAGTATTTT.

DNA for the CDR3: TGTGCCAGCAGTTACCCGGGCTATCGCTCTGGGGCCAACGTCCTGACTTTC. It is translated as CASSYPGYRSGANVLTF. The rearrangement uses TRBV12-3 or TRBV12-4 and TRBJ2-6, with no clear D. With 4 bases removed from V and 0 bases from J, the gap between germline ends came to 13 bases. CDR3 size: 17 residues.

This clonotype was seen only a few times. The chain is built from TRBV20-1 and TRBJ2-3; a possible D gene is TRBD2 (8 bases). Germline loops: CDR1 DFQATT, CDR2 SNEGSKA (reference sequence). This CDR3 comprises 16 residues. The V end was cut by 6 bases, the J end by 3 bases, with 22 bases between. The CDR3 nucleotides are TGCAGTGCCAACAAAGGGGGCGGGAGGCGTACAGATACGCAGTATTTT. This gives the protein CSANKGGGRRTDTQYF.

As regards this clonotype: This may arise from a read error, as a much more abundant clone is one base away. J is TRBJ1-5 and V is TRBV5-1; D is ambiguous. CDR3 length: 15 amino acids. Trimming pared 2 bases from V and 0 bases from J, leaving 9 bases between. The germline CDR1 and CDR2 sequences are SGHRS and YFSETQ. CDR3 coding DNA: TGCGCCAGCAGCTTCTCAGGAGATAGCAATCAGCCCCAGCATTTT. Amino acids: CASSFSGDSNQPQHF.

This chain connects TRBV6-1 to TRBJ1-5; D ambiguous. V was pared by 6 bases and J by 4 bases, with 13 bases between. The CDR3 is 14 residues long. CDR1 and CDR2 from the germline V gene are MNHNS and SASEGT. CDR3 sequence (DNA): TGTGCCAGCAGCCACTTTGGCCCTAATCAGCCCCAGCATTTT. It yields the protein CASSHFGPNQPQHF.

The rearrangement uses TRBV5-1 and TRBJ2-3, with D unresolved. The CDR3 is 16 residues long. Trimming stripped 2 bases from V and 3 bases from J, with 16 bases between. CDR1 is SGHRS and CDR2 is YFSETQ in the germline V gene. The CDR3 is CASSFWEERATDTQYF. In DNA, the CDR3 is TGCGCCAGCAGCTTCTGGGAAGAACGGGCGACAGATACGCAGTATTTT.

This clonotype has more than one count but fewer than ten. This chain uses TRBV19 with TRBJ2-7, with D possibly being TRBD2 (6 bases). The CDR3 is 12 residues long. V was shortened by 10 bases and J by 0 bases, with 10 bases between the two germline ends. The germline gives CDR1 LNHDA, CDR2 SQIVND (reference sequence). The CDR3 protein is CATRGSSYEQYF. The CDR3 DNA reads TGTGCCACCCGGGGGAGCTCCTACGAGCAGTACTTC.

This clonotype has a handful of counts. This chain uses TRBV5-1 with TRBJ2-2, with D perhaps TRBD1 (6 bases). The V end was cut by 4 bases, the J end by 2 bases, with 12 bases between. Germline CDR1 and CDR2: SGHRS and YFSETQ. The CDR3 totals 15 residues. Here the CDR3 reads CASSGGHQNTGELFF. In DNA, the CDR3 is TGCGCCAGCAGCGGGGGACATCAAAACACCGGGGAGCTGTTTTTT.

This chain links TRBV9 with TRBJ2-1; weak D call: TRBD1 (6 bases). The CDR3 loop spans 15 amino acids. Germline values: CDR1 SGDLS, CDR2 YYNGEE. V was cut by 0 bases and J by 3 bases, with 10 bases left in between. The CDR3 sequence: CASSVAQGSYNEQFF. In nucleotides, the CDR3 is TGTGCCAGCAGCGTAGCACAGGGCAGCTACAATGAGCAGTTCTTC.

The rearrangement links TRBV6-5 to TRBJ2-7; the D gene is possibly TRBD1 (5 bases). Germline assignment: CDR1 MNHEY and CDR2 SVGAGI. There are 12 residues in the CDR3. Trimming pared 7 bases from V and 3 bases from J, leaving 10 bases between. The CDR3 spells CASNKRGYEQYF. In DNA, the CDR3 is TGTGCCAGCAACAAAAGGGGCTACGAGCAGTACTTC.

This clonotype was detected a few times. The rearrangement links TRBV5-6 to TRBJ1-5; the match to TRBD1 covers 9 bases. The ends lost 3 bases at V and 3 bases at J; junction bases unmatched: 10. This CDR3 spans 17 amino acids. Germline-derived CDR1 and CDR2 are SGHDT and YYEEEE. This CDR3 reads CASSSTTGTGTNQPQHF. The DNA of the CDR3 is TGTGCCAGCAGCTCCACAACCGGGACAGGGACCAATCAGCCCCAGCATTTT.

This clonotype has at least ten counts. This chain links TRBV12-3 or TRBV12-4 with TRBJ2-1, with 7 bases fitting TRBD1. This CDR3 region has 14 residues. V gave up 5 bases and J gave up 3 bases; unmatched junction bases: 4. CDR3 DNA sequence: TGTGCCAGCAGTCCACAGGGGAACTACAATGAGCAGTTCTTC. Protein sequence: CASSPQGNYNEQFF.

The rearrangement uses TRBV5-1 and TRBJ2-7; a possible D gene is TRBD2 (6 bases). CDR1 and CDR2 from the germline V gene are SGHRS and YFSETQ. V gave up 4 bases and J gave up 2 bases, with 13 bases separating them. The CDR3 spans 14 residues. CDR3 amino acids: CASSPREQTYEQYF. CDR3 nucleotides: TGCGCCAGCAGCCCACGGGAGCAAACCTACGAGCAGTACTTC.

The CDR3 DNA reads as TGCGCCAGCAGCCAAGCATATACGCAGTATTTT. Translating it yields CASSQAYTQYF. The chain is built from TRBV4-1 and TRBJ2-3; D unresolved. This CDR3 is built from 11 residues. V was shortened by 1 base and J by 7 bases, with 3 bases between the two germline ends. The V gene's germline CDR1 is MGHRA and CDR2 YSYEKL.

This clonotype was picked up a small number of times. The CDR3 protein is CSVVSGKVNTGELFF. The CDR3 coding sequence is TGCAGCGTCGTTAGCGGGAAGGTCAACACCGGGGAGCTGTTTTTT. This chain joins TRBV29-1 and TRBJ2-2; 8 bases map to TRBD2. This CDR3 has 15 residues. After removal of 6 bases from V and 2 bases from J, the junction contained 8 bases not matched to a gene. Germline V gene lookup returns CDR1 SQVTM and CDR2 ANQGSEA.

This clonotype occurred many times. The rearrangement uses TRBV20-1 and TRBJ1-2; 7 nucleotides line up with TRBD1. Germline CDR1 and CDR2: DFQATT and SNEGSKA (reference sequence). There are 14 residues in the CDR3. CDR3: CSHLSPTGDYGYTF. The DNA of the CDR3 is TGCAGCCACCTAAGCCCTACAGGGGACTATGGCTACACCTTC.

The table lists this clonotype with many counts. The chain links TRBV3-1 to TRBJ2-2; weak D call: TRBD2 (5 bases). V lost 0 bases and J lost 5, with 10 bases in between. CDR3 size: 15 residues. The germline V gene encodes CDR1 LGHDT and CDR2 YNNKEL (reference sequence). CDR3 DNA: TGTGCCAGCAGCCAAGACCCCGGACTGACCGGGGAGCTGTTTTTT. Its protein product is CASSQDPGLTGELFF.

V usage is TRBV5-1 and J usage is TRBJ2-1, with 12 bases aligning to TRBD1. Germline V gene sequence: CDR1 SGHRS, CDR2 YFSETQ. The CDR3 has 13 residues. J gave up 12 bases and V 4 bases, and 5 bases lay outside the gene matches. This CDR3 reads CASSLGDRGLQFF. As DNA, the CDR3 is TGCGCCAGCAGCCTCGGGGACAGGGGGCTGCAGTTCTTC. Using reference TRBV5-1 and TRBJ2-1 for the parts outside the CDR3, the full variable domain is KAGVTQTPRYLIKTRGQQVTLSCSPISGHRSVSWYQQTPGQGLQFLFEYFSETQRNKGNFPGRFSGRQFSNSRSEMNVSTLELGDSALYLCASSLGDRGLQFFGPGTRLTVL.

In its sample, this clonotype was seen a few times. The chain uses TRBV20-1 and TRBJ1-1; a weak D match, TRBD1 (5 bases). The V end was cut by 0 bases, the J end by 3 bases, with 11 bases between. CDR3 size: 14 residues. The V gene's germline CDR1 is DFQATT and CDR2 SNEGSKA (reference sequence). CDR3 coding DNA: TGCAGTGCTAGAGAGGAGGGGATTTACACTGAAGCTTTCTTT. It translates to CSAREEGIYTEAFF.

This clonotype was found a few times. The rearrangement uses TRBV9 and TRBJ1-2, with 7 bases lining up with TRBD1. Trimming took 3 bases from V and 4 from J; bases not matched to a gene: 6. Germline CDR1 reads SGDLS; CDR2 reads YYNGEE. The CDR3 has 14 residues. This chain's CDR3 is CASSGNRDSYGYTF. DNA for the CDR3: TGTGCCAGCAGCGGGAACCGGGACAGCTATGGCTACACCTTC.

This chain joins TRBV18 and TRBJ1-2; perhaps TRBD1 as D (6 bases). The CDR3 consists of 13 residues. Trimming left V 9 bases short and J 2 bases short, with 13 bases between. Germline-derived CDR1 and CDR2 are KGHSH and LQKENI. DNA for the CDR3: TGTGCCAGTACGGGACAAGGCAACTATGGCTACACCTTC. This translates into CASTGQGNYGYTF.